This record covers a single T cell receptor (beta chain). The sample originates from a study of human versus mouse CDR3 diversity and MHC coevolution. This CDR3 is 15 amino acids long. Per germline, CDR1 GTSNPN and CDR2 SVGIG (reference sequence). The V segment lost 0 bases and the J segment 0 bases; nucleotides outside the gene matches: 3. TCRdb keeps only in-frame clones here, not all; method: immunoSEQ multiplex PCR. The table records about 83,000 clones, just under 95% of them present only once. Input material: naive CD4+ T cells from blood. The subset denotes: CD45RO-negative CD62L-positive naive CD4 T cells. The sequence derives from a person aged 30 to 69 in good health. The rearrangement uses TRBV30 and TRBJ1-2; 8 bases align to TRBD1. The CDR3 spells CAWSVRTGPNYGYTF. CDR3 DNA sequence: TGTGCCTGGAGTGTACGGACAGGGCCTAACTATGGCTACACCTTC.